Sequencing of this TCR beta chain was carried out in a study of breast tumors, draining lymph nodes, adjacent tissues. Points from the study as a whole: Compared with lymph nodes, tumors were less diverse; compared with nontumor tissue, more. Findings are consistent with lymph node origin and intratumoral expansion of most tumor T cells. Luminal-like breast cancer showed significantly greater tumor-nontumor repertoire similarity than basal-like breast cancer did. Data only fit, rather than demonstrated, lymph node origin of most tumor T cells.

Trimming took off 6 bases at V and 6 bases at J, with 3 bases between the two ends. This CDR3 spans 10 amino acids. The germline V gene has CDR1 SGDLS and CDR2 YYNGEE. Each CDR3 protein gets one entry after TCRdb re-called the multiplex PCR reads with MiXCR. The sample contains 150,000 to 200,000 distinct CDR3 sequences, approximately 33% of which appear only once. About this clonotype itself: The antigen remains undetermined.

The lymph nodes were axillary draining lymph nodes from breast cancer patients. V and J are TRBV9 and TRBJ2-2; D is unresolved. Source material: axillary lymph node tissue. The source of this sequence is a female donor with breast cancer. Some clones in this sample may be carry-over from other donors' samples. The chain's CDR3 is CASNSGELFF. CDR3 nucleotide sequence: TGTGCCAGCAATTCCGGGGAGCTGTTTTTT.